The rows below give T cell receptor beta chains drawn from one sample of a study of tumor-infiltrating lymphocytes in primary liver carcinoma. TCRdb passed the multiplex PCR reads through MiXCR, listing each CDR3 protein once. The data contain around 99,000 distinct CDR3 sequences, around 68% of them seen just once; the ten biggest clones take up approximately 30%. The sequenced material came from tumor-adjacent normal liver tissue. These receptors came from a man aged 35 to 55 with primary liver carcinoma and hepatitis B virus infection. CDR3s include the opening cysteine and the closing phenylalanine or tryptophan. D genes are given only for firm matches. Some rows mark clone size as missing; the rest say once, few, many or name a class of expanded clone.

clone_size: NA; j_call: TRBJ2-5; v_call: TRBV29-1; d_call: NA; cdr3_aa: CRVPGEWEAQYF; cdr3_nt: TGCAGAGTTCCGGGGGAATGGGAGGCCCAGTACTTC
clone_size: few; j_call: TRBJ2-4; v_call: TRBV28; d_call: NA; cdr3_aa: CATFTTNKNIQYF; cdr3_nt: TGTGCGACGTTCACAACCAACAAAAACATTCAGTACTTC
clone_size: NA; j_call: TRBJ2-7; v_call: TRBV28; d_call: NA; cdr3_aa: CASRPPTAYEQYF; cdr3_nt: TGTGCCAGCAGACCTCCGACAGCCTACGAGCAGTACTTC
clone_size: many; j_call: TRBJ2-7; v_call: TRBV7-8; d_call: TRBD2; cdr3_aa: CASSLELAGNSYEQYF; cdr3_nt: TGTGCCAGCAGCTTAGAACTAGCGGGTAACTCCTACGAGCAGTACTTC
clone_size: NA; j_call: TRBJ2-2; v_call: TRBV5-1; d_call: NA; cdr3_aa: CASSLGPGVTGELFF; cdr3_nt: TGCGCCAGCAGCTTGGGTCCGGGGGTCACCGGGGAGCTGTTTTTT
clone_size: NA; j_call: TRBJ2-7; v_call: TRBV11-2; d_call: NA; cdr3_aa: CASTSQGSGRGYEQYF; cdr3_nt: TGTGCTAGCACCTCACAGGGGTCCGGGAGGGGGTACGAGCAGTACTTC
clone_size: NA; j_call: TRBJ2-1; v_call: TRBV12-5; d_call: NA; cdr3_aa: CASGFTDEHFF; cdr3_nt: TGTGCTAGTGGTTTCACGGACGAGCATTTCTTC
clone_size: NA; j_call: TRBJ2-7; v_call: TRBV4-2; d_call: NA; cdr3_aa: CTSSFDGARAYEQYF; cdr3_nt: TGTACCAGCAGCTTCGACGGGGCCCGGGCCTACGAGCAGTACTTC
clone_size: NA; j_call: TRBJ2-1; v_call: TRBV5-6; d_call: NA; cdr3_aa: CASSLESRLSYNEQFF; cdr3_nt: TGTGCCAGCAGCTTGGAGTCTAGACTCTCCTACAATGAGCAGTTCTTC
clone_size: few; j_call: TRBJ2-7; v_call: TRBV5-1; d_call: TRBD1; cdr3_aa: CASSLGQGALPVYEPYF; cdr3_nt: TGCGCCAGCAGCCTTGGACAGGGGGCTCTCCCGGTCTACGAGCCGTACTTC
clone_size: NA; j_call: TRBJ2-1; v_call: TRBV11-2; d_call: TRBD2; cdr3_aa: CASSFSGASGTYNEQFF; cdr3_nt: TGTGCCAGCAGCTTTTCGGGGGCTAGCGGGACTTACAATGAGCAGTTCTTC
clone_size: NA; j_call: TRBJ1-1; v_call: TRBV6-2/TRBV6-3; d_call: TRBD1; cdr3_aa: CTSKAFRTGWDTEAFF; cdr3_nt: TGTACCAGCAAAGCATTCCGGACAGGGTGGGACACTGAAGCTTTCTTT
clone_size: NA; j_call: TRBJ2-3; v_call: TRBV28; d_call: TRBD2; cdr3_aa: CASSARTPVSGTRADTQYF; cdr3_nt: TGTGCCAGCAGTGCCCGAACACCCGTCAGCGGGACCAGGGCAGATACGCAGTATTTT
clone_size: NA; j_call: TRBJ2-1; v_call: TRBV11-2; d_call: TRBD2; cdr3_aa: CASSLVTSGGGNGQFF; cdr3_nt: TGTGCCAGCAGCTTAGTGACTAGCGGGGGGGGTAATGGGCAGTTCTTC
clone_size: NA; j_call: TRBJ2-1; v_call: TRBV14; d_call: TRBD1; cdr3_aa: CARSQDPGQGTGQFF; cdr3_nt: TGTGCCAGGAGCCAAGACCCGGGACAGGGTACTGGGCAGTTCTTC
clone_size: NA; j_call: TRBJ2-1; v_call: TRBV29-1; d_call: NA; cdr3_aa: CSVLGFYNEQFF; cdr3_nt: TGCAGCGTCTTGGGATTCTACAATGAGCAGTTCTTT
clone_size: NA; j_call: TRBJ2-3; v_call: TRBV29-1; d_call: NA; cdr3_aa: CSVEEGAGDMQYF; cdr3_nt: TGTAGCGTTGAAGAAGGGGCTGGAGATATGCAGTATTTT
clone_size: NA; j_call: TRBJ1-5; v_call: TRBV6-5; d_call: NA; cdr3_aa: CASSTSKGSNQPHHF; cdr3_nt: TGTGCCAGCAGCACATCAAAGGGGAGCAATCAGCCCCACCATTTT
clone_size: once; j_call: TRBJ2-7; v_call: TRBV2; d_call: TRBD2; cdr3_aa: CASGVSSYEQYF; cdr3_nt: TGTGCTAGCGGGGTGAGCTCCTACGAGCAGTACTTC
clone_size: NA; j_call: TRBJ1-1; v_call: TRBV11-2; d_call: NA; cdr3_aa: CVSSPDSTEAFF; cdr3_nt: TGTGTCAGCAGCCCAGACAGCACTGAAGCATTCTTT
clone_size: once; j_call: TRBJ1-5; v_call: TRBV12-3/TRBV12-4; d_call: NA; cdr3_aa: CASSLVSDQPLHF; cdr3_nt: TGTGCCAGCAGTTTAGTGTCAGACCAGCCCCTGCATTTT
clone_size: NA; j_call: TRBJ2-1; v_call: TRBV4-2; d_call: NA; cdr3_aa: CASSPTYGISYNEQFF; cdr3_nt: TGTGCCAGCAGCCCGACTTACGGGATCTCCTACAATGAGCAGTTCTTC
clone_size: few; j_call: TRBJ2-7; v_call: TRBV10-2; d_call: NA; cdr3_aa: CASSAGLHPYEQYF; cdr3_nt: TGCGCCAGCAGTGCCGGACTCCACCCCTACGAGCAGTACTTC
clone_size: NA; j_call: TRBJ2-2; v_call: TRBV6-6; d_call: TRBD1; cdr3_aa: CVSFDRGNSGELYF; cdr3_nt: TGTGTCAGCTTCGACAGGGGGAATTCCGGGGAGCTGTATTTT
clone_size: many; j_call: TRBJ2-2; v_call: TRBV29-1; d_call: TRBD2; cdr3_aa: CSPGAPGGNTGELFF; cdr3_nt: TGCAGCCCCGGGGCCCCGGGAGGAAACACCGGGGAGCTGTTTTTT
clone_size: NA; j_call: TRBJ2-7; v_call: TRBV5-1; d_call: NA; cdr3_aa: CASSLGWSYERYF; cdr3_nt: TGCGCCAGCAGCTTGGGGTGGTCCTACGAGCGGTACTTT
clone_size: NA; j_call: TRBJ2-1; v_call: TRBV28; d_call: NA; cdr3_aa: CASRPTAGSYNEQLF; cdr3_nt: TGTGCCAGCAGACCCACAGCGGGCTCCTACAATGAGCAGCTCTTC
clone_size: NA; j_call: TRBJ2-7; v_call: TRBV11-2; d_call: NA; cdr3_aa: CASSTIVKGPMEQYF; cdr3_nt: TGTGCCAGCAGCACCATAGTTAAAGGACCCATGGAGCAGTACTTC
clone_size: many; j_call: TRBJ2-6; v_call: TRBV4-2; d_call: TRBD1; cdr3_aa: CASSHVAGGHISGANVLTF; cdr3_nt: TGTGCCAGCAGCCATGTTGCAGGGGGTCACATCTCTGGGGCCAACGTCCTGACTTTC
clone_size: NA; j_call: TRBJ2-2; v_call: TRBV28; d_call: NA; cdr3_aa: CASSLSTGEPFF; cdr3_nt: TGTGCCAGCAGCCTTAGCACCGGGGAGCCGTTTTTT
clone_size: NA; j_call: TRBJ2-1; v_call: TRBV6-5; d_call: NA; cdr3_aa: CASSYAAALYNEQFF; cdr3_nt: TGTGCTAGCAGTTACGCTGCGGCACTGTACAATGAGCAGTTCTTC
clone_size: NA; j_call: TRBJ2-5; v_call: TRBV11-1; d_call: NA; cdr3_aa: CASSYAEETQYF; cdr3_nt: TGTGCCAGCAGTTACGCAGAAGAGACCCAGTACTTC
clone_size: NA; j_call: TRBJ2-1; v_call: TRBV20-1; d_call: NA; cdr3_aa: CSARVIGNEQFF; cdr3_nt: TGCAGTGCTAGAGTCATCGGCAATGAGCAGTTCTTC
clone_size: few; j_call: TRBJ2-7; v_call: TRBV28; d_call: NA; cdr3_aa: CASRLSHEQYF; cdr3_nt: TGTGCCAGCAGATTGTCCCACGAGCAGTACTTC
clone_size: NA; j_call: TRBJ2-3; v_call: TRBV6-2/TRBV6-3; d_call: NA; cdr3_aa: CTSSYLDETDTQYF; cdr3_nt: TGTACCAGCAGTTACCTGGATGAAACAGATACGCAGTATTTT
clone_size: NA; j_call: TRBJ2-3; v_call: TRBV11-2; d_call: NA; cdr3_aa: CASSPGAGAWGGRTDTQYF; cdr3_nt: TGTGCCAGCAGCCCCGGGGCGGGGGCCTGGGGCGGGAGAACAGATACGCAGTATTTT
clone_size: few; j_call: TRBJ1-6; v_call: TRBV7-8; d_call: NA; cdr3_aa: CASSLDREPLHF; cdr3_nt: TGTGCCAGCAGCTTAGATAGAGAACCCCTCCACTTT
clone_size: many; j_call: TRBJ2-1; v_call: TRBV4-1; d_call: TRBD1; cdr3_aa: CASSQAGQGGNNEQFF; cdr3_nt: TGCGCCAGCAGCCAAGCAGGACAGGGGGGAAACAATGAGCAGTTCTTC
clone_size: NA; j_call: TRBJ2-1; v_call: TRBV6-5; d_call: TRBD2; cdr3_aa: CASCYLAGGGNEQLF; cdr3_nt: TGTGCCAGCTGTTACTTGGCGGGAGGGGGGAATGAGCAGCTCTTC
clone_size: medium-sized; j_call: TRBJ2-7; v_call: TRBV11-2; d_call: TRBD1; cdr3_aa: CASSSTGGRRYEQYF; cdr3_nt: TGTGCCAGCAGCTCTACAGGGGGCCGGAGGTACGAGCAGTACTTC